This TCR beta chain was found in a study of neoadjuvant nivolumab and ipilimumab in lung cancer. About the study: Patients got nivolumab 3 mg/kg on days 1, 15 and 29; combination added ipilimumab 1 mg/kg day 1.

TCRdb's copy holds only in-frame clones and misses some; the assay was immunoSEQ multiplex PCR. This table holds tens of thousands of clones, about 89% found once. This TCR was recovered from an adult with non-small cell lung cancer. Some clones in this sample may be carry-over from other donors' samples. Material: blood, obtained before neoadjuvant nivolumab, alone or with ipilimumab.

As DNA, the CDR3 is TGCGCCAGCCGGGGGGGCCGCCGGCCCCAGCATTTT. This encodes CASRGGRRPQHF. The J gene is TRBJ1-5, the V gene TRBV5-1, with D possibly TRBD1 on 6 matching bases. In germline, CDR1 is SGHRS, CDR2 YFSETQ. V lost 7 bases to trimming and J lost 9 bases, with 14 bases between them. The CDR3 runs to 12 residues.